This TCR beta chain was recovered during a study of memory CD4+ T cells and cytomegalovirus serostatus. Overall study results and limits: Repertoires predicted CMV serostatus with median bootstrapped AUC of 0.95. The CMV-associated TCR signature appears largely within the CD4+ memory repertoire.

The sort gate was single viable CD3+CD4+CD8-CD45RO+ cells for memory CD4+ T cells. Clones were read by immunoSEQ multiplex PCR, and TCRdb kept only the in-frame ones, dropping some. The top ten clones hold 1.5% to 2% of a sample with some 52,000 clones, around 81% of them seen once. There are a few counts of this clone. Its cognate antigen is unknown. The receptor was isolated from an adult in good health and CMV-seronegative. The sample comprised memory CD4+ T cells from blood.

CDR3 protein: CSGPTGDGNQPQHF. CDR3 in DNA: TGCAGCGGCCCCACCGGGGATGGCAATCAGCCCCAGCATTTT. This rearrangement joins TRBV29-1 to TRBJ1-5; D not certain. Germline CDR1 SQVTM, CDR2 ANQGSEA. V lost 7 bases and J 2 bases, leaving 15 bases between the germline ends. The CDR3 runs to 14 residues.